This entry is about one T cell receptor beta chain. What it binds is not known. The record originates from a study of CD8+ T cells in alopecia areata. Study context: Twice a day, 5 to 10 mg of oral tofacitinib was administered to treated patients. Study outcomes and limitations: Across lesional scalp, and particularly alopecia totalis/universalis, clonality surpassed that of normal scalp.

The CDR3 contains 16 residues. The J segment lost 1 base and the V segment lost 8 bases, leaving 10 bases of the junction unmatched. The germline V gene encodes CDR1 MNHEY and CDR2 SMNVEV (reference sequence). Obtained from alopecia areata patients were lesional scalp punch biopsies along with peripheral blood. It was cDNA, reverse transcribed from extracted RNA, that served as the sequencing template. The repertoire was sequenced with immunoSEQ multiplex PCR; TCRdb's copy has only in-frame clones and lacks some. This sample has approximately 59,000 clones; more than 40% occur once, and the top ten carry roughly a sixth.

The sequences come from CD8+ T cells sorted from blood, collected at week 0. The receptor comes from a human donor with alopecia areata. The chain uses TRBV27 and TRBJ2-3, with 9 positions matching TRBD1. The CDR3: CASWDRALSRTDTQYF. DNA of the CDR3: TGTGCCAGCTGGGACAGGGCTCTATCGCGCACAGATACGCAGTATTTT.